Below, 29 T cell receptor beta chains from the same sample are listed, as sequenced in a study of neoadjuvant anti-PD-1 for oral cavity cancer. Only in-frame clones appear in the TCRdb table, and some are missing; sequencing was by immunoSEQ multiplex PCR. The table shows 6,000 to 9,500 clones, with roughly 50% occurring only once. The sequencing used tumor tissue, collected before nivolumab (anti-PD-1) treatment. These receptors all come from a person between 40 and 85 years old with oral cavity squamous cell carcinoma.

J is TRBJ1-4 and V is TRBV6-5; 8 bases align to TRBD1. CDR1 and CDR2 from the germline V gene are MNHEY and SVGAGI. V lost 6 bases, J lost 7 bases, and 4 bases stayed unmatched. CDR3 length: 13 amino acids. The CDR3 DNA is TGTGCCAGCAGACCAGGGGGCAGTGAAAAACTGTTTTTT. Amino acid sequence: CASRPGGSEKLFF.

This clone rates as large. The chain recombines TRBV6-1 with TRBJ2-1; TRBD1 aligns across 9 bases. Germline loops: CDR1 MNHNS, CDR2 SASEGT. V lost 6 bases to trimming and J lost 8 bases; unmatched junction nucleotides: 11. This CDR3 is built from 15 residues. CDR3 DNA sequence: TGTGCCAGCAGCGGGGGACAGGGTATTGTCCATGAGCAGTTCTTC. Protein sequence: CASSGGQGIVHEQFF.

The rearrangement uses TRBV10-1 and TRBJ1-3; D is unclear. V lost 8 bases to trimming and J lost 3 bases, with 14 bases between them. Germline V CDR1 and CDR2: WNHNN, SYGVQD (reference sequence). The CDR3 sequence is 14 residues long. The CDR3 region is CASRPDAGGNTIYF. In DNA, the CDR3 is TGCGCCAGCCGGCCTGACGCGGGTGGAAACACCATATATTTT.

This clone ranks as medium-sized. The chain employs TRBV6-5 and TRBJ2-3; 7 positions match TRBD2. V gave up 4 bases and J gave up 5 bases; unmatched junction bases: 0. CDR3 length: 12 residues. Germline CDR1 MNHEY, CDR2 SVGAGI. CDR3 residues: CASSLAGDTQYF. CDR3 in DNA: TGTGCCAGCAGTTTAGCGGGAGATACGCAGTATTTT.

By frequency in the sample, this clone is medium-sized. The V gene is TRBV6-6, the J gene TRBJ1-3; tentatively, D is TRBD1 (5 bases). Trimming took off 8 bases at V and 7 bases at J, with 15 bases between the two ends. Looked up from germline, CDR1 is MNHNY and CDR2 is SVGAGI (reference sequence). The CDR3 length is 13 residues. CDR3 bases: TGTGCCAGCCGGTCCAGGGAGAGCAACACCATATATTTT. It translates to CASRSRESNTIYF.

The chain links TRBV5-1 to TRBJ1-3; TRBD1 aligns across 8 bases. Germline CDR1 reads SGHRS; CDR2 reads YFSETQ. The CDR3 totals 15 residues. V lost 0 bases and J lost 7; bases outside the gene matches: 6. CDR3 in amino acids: CASSLAGTGLNTIYF. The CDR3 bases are TGCGCCAGCAGCTTGGCCGGGACAGGTCTTAACACCATATATTTT.

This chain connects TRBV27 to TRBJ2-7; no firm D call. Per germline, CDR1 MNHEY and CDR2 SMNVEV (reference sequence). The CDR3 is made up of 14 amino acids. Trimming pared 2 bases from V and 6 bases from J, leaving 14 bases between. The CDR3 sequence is CASSLSPLVAEQYF. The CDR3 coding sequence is TGTGCCAGCAGTTTAAGTCCTCTAGTTGCCGAGCAGTACTTC.

The CDR3 DNA follows: TGTGCCAGCAGCCCGCTAGCGGCTAGCACAGATACGCAGTATTTT. Its protein product is CASSPLAASTDTQYF. The chain carries TRBV7-2 and TRBJ2-3; 7 positions agree with TRBD2. J gave up 0 bases and V 5 bases, and 5 bases lay outside the gene matches. In germline, CDR1 is SGHTA, CDR2 FQGNSA. This CDR3 contains 15 residues.

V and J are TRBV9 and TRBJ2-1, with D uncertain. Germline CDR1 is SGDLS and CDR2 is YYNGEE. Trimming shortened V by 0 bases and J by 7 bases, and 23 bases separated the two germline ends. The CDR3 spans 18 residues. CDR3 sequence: CASSVGHTSGRALNEQFF. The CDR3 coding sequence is TGTGCCAGCAGCGTAGGGCACACGTCAGGACGGGCTCTTAATGAGCAGTTCTTC.

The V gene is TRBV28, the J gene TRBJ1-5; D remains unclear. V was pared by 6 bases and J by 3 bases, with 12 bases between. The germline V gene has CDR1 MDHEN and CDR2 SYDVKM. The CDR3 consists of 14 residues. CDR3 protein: CASSLSRFNQPQHF. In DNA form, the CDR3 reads TGTGCCAGCAGCCTGAGCCGTTTCAATCAGCCCCAGCATTTT. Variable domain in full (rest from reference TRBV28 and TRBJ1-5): DVKVTQSSRYLVKRTGEKVFLECVQDMDHENMFWYRQDPGLGLRLIYFSYDVKMKEKGDIPEGYSVSREKKERFSLILESASTNQTSMYLCASSLSRFNQPQHFGDGTRLSIL.

The DNA of the CDR3 is TGTGCCAGCAGTGAGGGATTTGGGACAGGGGGTCGGGAGACCCAGTACTTC. Translation: CASSEGFGTGGRETQYF. The chain carries TRBV6-1 and TRBJ2-5, with 11 bases that match TRBD1. V trimming: 3 bases; J trimming: 5 bases; junction bases outside the gene matches: 11. Germline loops: CDR1 MNHNS, CDR2 SASEGT. This CDR3 spans 17 amino acids.

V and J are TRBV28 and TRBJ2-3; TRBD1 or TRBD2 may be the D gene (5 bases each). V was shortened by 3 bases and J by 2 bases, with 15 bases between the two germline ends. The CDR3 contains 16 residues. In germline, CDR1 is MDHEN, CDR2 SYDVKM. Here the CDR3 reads CASSFVRDPYTDTQYF. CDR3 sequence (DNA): TGTGCCAGCAGTTTTGTCCGGGACCCATACACAGATACGCAGTATTTT. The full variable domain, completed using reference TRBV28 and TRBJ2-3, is DVKVTQSSRYLVKRTGEKVFLECVQDMDHENMFWYRQDPGLGLRLIYFSYDVKMKEKGDIPEGYSVSREKKERFSLILESASTNQTSMYLCASSFVRDPYTDTQYFGPGTRLTVL.

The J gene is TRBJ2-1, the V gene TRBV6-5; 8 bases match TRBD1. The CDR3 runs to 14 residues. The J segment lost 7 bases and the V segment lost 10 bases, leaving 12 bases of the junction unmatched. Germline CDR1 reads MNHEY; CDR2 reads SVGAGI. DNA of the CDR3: TGTGCCACGCACAGGGGGTGGGAGGCTAATGAGCAGTTCTTC. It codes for CATHRGWEANEQFF.

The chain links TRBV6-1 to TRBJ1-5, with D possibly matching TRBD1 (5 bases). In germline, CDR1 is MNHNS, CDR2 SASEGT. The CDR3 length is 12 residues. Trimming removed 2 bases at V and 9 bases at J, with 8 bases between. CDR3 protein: CASSEWGLPQHF. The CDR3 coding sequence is TGTGCCAGCAGTGAATGGGGCCTGCCCCAGCATTTT.

CDR3 protein: CASSLAQRTYNEQFF. The DNA for the CDR3 is TGTGCCAGCAGCTTAGCCCAGCGCACCTACAATGAGCAGTTCTTC. This chain uses TRBV7-2 with TRBJ2-1; D gene ambiguous. The CDR3 totals 15 residues. Germline CDR1 reads SGHTA; CDR2 reads FQGNSA. V was cut by 0 bases and J by 2 bases, with 8 bases left in between.

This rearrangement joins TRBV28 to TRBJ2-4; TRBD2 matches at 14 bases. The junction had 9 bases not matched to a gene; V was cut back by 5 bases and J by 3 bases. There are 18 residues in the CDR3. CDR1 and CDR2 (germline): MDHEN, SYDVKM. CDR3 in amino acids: CASSKTSGRAADKNIQYF. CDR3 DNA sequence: TGTGCCAGCAGTAAGACTAGCGGGAGGGCCGCGGACAAAAACATTCAGTACTTC.

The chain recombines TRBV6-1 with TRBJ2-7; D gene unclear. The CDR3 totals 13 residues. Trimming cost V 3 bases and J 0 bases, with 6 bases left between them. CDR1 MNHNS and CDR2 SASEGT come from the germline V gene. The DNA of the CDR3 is TGTGCCAGCAGTGATCTGCACTCCTACGAGCAGTACTTC. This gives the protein CASSDLHSYEQYF.

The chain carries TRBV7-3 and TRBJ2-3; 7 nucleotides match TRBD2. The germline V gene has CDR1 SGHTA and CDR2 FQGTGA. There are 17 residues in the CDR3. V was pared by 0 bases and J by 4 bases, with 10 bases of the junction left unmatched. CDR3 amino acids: CASSLTWGGSPPDTQYF. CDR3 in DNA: TGTGCCAGCAGCTTAACGTGGGGCGGGAGTCCCCCAGATACGCAGTATTTT.

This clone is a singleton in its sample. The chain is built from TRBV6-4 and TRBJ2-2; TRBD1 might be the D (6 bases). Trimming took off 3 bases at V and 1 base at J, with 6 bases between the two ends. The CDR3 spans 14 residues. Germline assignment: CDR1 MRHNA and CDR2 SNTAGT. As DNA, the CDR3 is TGTGCCAGCAGTGAGACAGGGAACACCGGGGAGCTGTTTTTT. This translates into CASSETGNTGELFF.

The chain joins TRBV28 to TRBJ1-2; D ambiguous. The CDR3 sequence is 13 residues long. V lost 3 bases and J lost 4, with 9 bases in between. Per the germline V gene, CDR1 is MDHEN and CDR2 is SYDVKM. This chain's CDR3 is CASSFGKSYGYTF. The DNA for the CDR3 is TGTGCCAGCAGTTTCGGGAAATCCTATGGCTACACCTTC.

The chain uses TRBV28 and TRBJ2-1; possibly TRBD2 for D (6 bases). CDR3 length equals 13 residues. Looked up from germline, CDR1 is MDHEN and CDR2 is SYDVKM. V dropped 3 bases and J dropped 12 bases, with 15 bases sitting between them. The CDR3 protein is CASSFGGIPGQFF. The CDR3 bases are TGTGCCAGCAGTTTCGGAGGGATTCCGGGGCAGTTCTTC. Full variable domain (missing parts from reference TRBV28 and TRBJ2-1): DVKVTQSSRYLVKRTGEKVFLECVQDMDHENMFWYRQDPGLGLRLIYFSYDVKMKEKGDIPEGYSVSREKKERFSLILESASTNQTSMYLCASSFGGIPGQFFGPGTRLTVL.

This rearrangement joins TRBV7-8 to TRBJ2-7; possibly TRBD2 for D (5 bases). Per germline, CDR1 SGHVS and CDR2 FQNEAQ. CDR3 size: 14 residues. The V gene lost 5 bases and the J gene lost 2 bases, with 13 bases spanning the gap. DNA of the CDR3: TGTGCCAGCAGCCCCCGGGATAGGACCTACGAGCAGTACTTC. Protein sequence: CASSPRDRTYEQYF.

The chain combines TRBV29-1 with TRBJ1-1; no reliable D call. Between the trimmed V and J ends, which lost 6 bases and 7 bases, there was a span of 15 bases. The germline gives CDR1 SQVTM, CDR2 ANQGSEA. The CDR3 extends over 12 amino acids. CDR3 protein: CSVNQVGNEAFF. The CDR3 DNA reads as TGCAGCGTCAATCAGGTTGGCAATGAAGCTTTCTTT. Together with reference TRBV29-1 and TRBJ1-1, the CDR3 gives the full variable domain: SAVISQKPSRDICQRGTSLTIQCQVDSQVTMMFWYRQQPGQSLTLIATANQGSEATYESGFVIDKFPISRPNLTFSTLTVSNMSPEDSSIYLCSVNQVGNEAFFGQGTRLTVV.

CDR3 in DNA: TGTGCCAGCAGCTTGCCAGGCGGGGTCAACAATGAGCAGTTCTTC. This gives the protein CASSLPGGVNNEQFF. The chain joins TRBV7-3 to TRBJ2-1; D is possibly TRBD2 (6 bases). V gave up 3 bases and J gave up 5 bases, with 14 bases separating them. CDR1 and CDR2 from the germline V gene are SGHTA and FQGTGA. The CDR3 spans 15 residues.

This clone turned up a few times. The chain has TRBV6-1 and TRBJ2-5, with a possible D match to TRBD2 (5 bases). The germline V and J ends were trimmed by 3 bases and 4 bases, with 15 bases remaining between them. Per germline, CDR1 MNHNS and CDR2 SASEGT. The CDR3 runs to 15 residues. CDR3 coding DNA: TGTGCCAGCAGTGACCTAGCCTCGTCTGGAGAGACCCAGTACTTC. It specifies CASSDLASSGETQYF.

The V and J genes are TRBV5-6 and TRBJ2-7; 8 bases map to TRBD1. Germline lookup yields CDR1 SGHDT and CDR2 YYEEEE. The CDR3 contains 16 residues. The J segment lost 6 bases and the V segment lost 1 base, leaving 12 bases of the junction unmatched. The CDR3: CASSLTYRTGLPEQYF. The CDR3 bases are TGTGCCAGCAGCTTGACCTATCGGACAGGGCTTCCCGAGCAGTACTTC.

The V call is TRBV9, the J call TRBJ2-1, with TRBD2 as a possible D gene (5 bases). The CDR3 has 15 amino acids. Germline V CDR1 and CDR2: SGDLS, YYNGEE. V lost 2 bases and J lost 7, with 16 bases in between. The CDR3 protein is CASSVGGREGNEQFF. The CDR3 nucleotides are TGTGCCAGCAGCGTCGGAGGTAGGGAAGGTAATGAGCAGTTCTTC.

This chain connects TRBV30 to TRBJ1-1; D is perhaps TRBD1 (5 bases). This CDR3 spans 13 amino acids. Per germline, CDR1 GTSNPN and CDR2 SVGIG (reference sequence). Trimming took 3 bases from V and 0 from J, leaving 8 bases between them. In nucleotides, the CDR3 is TGTGCCTGGAGGGGGACGGTGAACACTGAAGCTTTCTTT. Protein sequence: CAWRGTVNTEAFF. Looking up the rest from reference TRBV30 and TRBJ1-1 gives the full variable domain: SQTIHQWPATLVQPVGSPLSLECTVEGTSNPNLYWYRQAAGRGLQLLFYSVGIGQISSEVPQNLSASRPQDRQFILSSKKLLLSDSGFYLCAWRGTVNTEAFFGQGTRLTVV.

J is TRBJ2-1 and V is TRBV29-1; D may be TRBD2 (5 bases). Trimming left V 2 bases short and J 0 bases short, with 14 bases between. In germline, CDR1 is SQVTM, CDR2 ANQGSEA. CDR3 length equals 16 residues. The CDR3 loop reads CSVESEWRSSYNEQFF. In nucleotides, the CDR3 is TGCAGCGTTGAATCGGAGTGGAGGAGCTCCTACAATGAGCAGTTCTTC.